The TCR beta chain under discussion was sequenced for a study of blood T cell repertoires in COVID-19. For the study at large: Samples came from the United States, Italy and Spain, spanning acute and convalescent COVID-19. T cells, B-cell-depleted T cells, or PBMCs provided the cDNA or gDNA that served as material.

Only in-frame clones appear in the TCRdb table, and some are missing; sequencing was by immunoSEQ multiplex PCR. The sample carries 90,000 to 100,000 clones, 70% to 90% recorded once. The specimen was peripheral blood. The TCR sequence derives from a man between 65 and 85 years old with acute or convalescent COVID-19.

The CDR3 DNA reads TGTGCCAGCAGCGTACAGGGGGCTCAGGGGGGCGGCTACACCTTC. This codes for CASSVQGAQGGGYTF. V and J are TRBV27 and TRBJ1-2; 9 bases agree with TRBD1. The germline CDR1 and CDR2 sequences are MNHEY and SMNVEV (reference sequence). With V trimmed by 6 bases and J by 8 bases, 13 bases remained unmatched. This CDR3 is 15 amino acids long.